The sequence of this T cell receptor (beta chain) was determined in a study of early T cells in non-severe SARS-CoV-2 infection. At the level of the study: Chains stayed unpaired after sequencing of bulk RNA from unsorted whole blood. Study-wide points: Matching with VDJdb favored anti-spike CD8 responses (missing private and CD4 specificities).

This clonotype has a handful of counts. Its antigen is still unknown. V dropped 4 bases and J dropped 0 bases, with 17 bases sitting between them. Germline V gene sequence: CDR1 SGHDT, CDR2 YYEEEE. CDR3 size: 17 residues. Separate cDNA molecules each had unique molecular identifiers attached to them. TCRdb re-called the 5' RACE reads with MiXCR, one entry per CDR3 protein. The sample includes 66,000 or so distinct CDR3 sequences, around 14% seen only once; the top ten take roughly 8.3%. The sequencing sample was made of whole blood. The chain employs TRBV5-6 and TRBJ2-1; D gene ambiguous. The TCR comes from an adult who was a healthcare worker with PCR-confirmed SARS-CoV-2 infection or an uninfected control (not recorded which). Here the CDR3 reads CASSPMFGQSSYNEQFF. CDR3 nucleotide sequence: TGTGCCAGCAGCCCCATGTTTGGGCAGAGCTCCTACAATGAGCAGTTCTTC. Looking up the rest from reference TRBV5-6 and TRBJ2-1 gives the full variable domain: DAGVTQSPTHLIKTRGQQVTLRCSPKSGHDTVSWYQQALGQGPQFIFQYYEEEERQRGNFPDRFSGHQFPNYSSELNVNALLLGDSALYLCASSPMFGQSSYNEQFFGPGTRLTVL.